This paragraph reports one T cell receptor beta chain. The antigen remains unidentified. This specimen belongs to a study of CD8 T cells in ankylosing spondylitis. Whole-study findings and limits: Some of the motif variants had earlier been found in reactive arthritis patients' fluid and blood. About 8 highly homologous variants made up a TCR beta motif, and this motif appeared characteristic of ankylosing spondylitis blood. Reported data indicate significant enrichment of disease-linked clones within matched ankylosing spondylitis synovial fluid.

V was shortened by 2 bases and J by 7 bases, with 10 bases between the two germline ends. The CDR3 spans 14 residues. The germline V gene has CDR1 SGHKS and CDR2 YYEKEE (reference sequence). TCRdb itself ran the 5' RACE reads through MiXCR, one entry per CDR3 protein. Of some 340,000 distinct CDR3 sequences in the sample, 14% to 15% were seen once. This TCR was sampled from a male donor with ankylosing spondylitis or in good health (not recorded which). The rearrangement uses TRBV5-5 and TRBJ1-6; D perhaps matches TRBD1 (6 bases). Source material: blood, either unsorted or a sorted T cell fraction (not recorded which). CDR3 region: CASSFIGGNSPLHF. The CDR3 nucleotides read TGTGCCAGCAGCTTTATTGGGGGCAATTCACCCCTCCACTTT. The full variable domain, rest sourced from reference TRBV5-5 and TRBJ1-6, is DAGVTQSPTHLIKTRGQQVTLRCSPISGHKSVSWYQQVLGQGPQFIFQYYEKEERGRGNFPDRFSARQFPNYSSELNVNALLLGDSALYLCASSFIGGNSPLHFGNGTRLTVT.